The next 13 T cell receptor beta chains were all read from a single sample in a study of blood T cell repertoires in COVID-19. Some clones are missing from TCRdb's copy, which holds only in-frame ones; the method was immunoSEQ multiplex PCR. The table records over 45,000 clones, around 86% of them present only once. Specimen: peripheral blood. The receptor source for this set is a man in his fifties or sixties with active COVID-19.

The J gene is TRBJ2-4, the V gene TRBV3-1 (or the pseudogene TRBV3-2); 7 bases are shared with TRBD1. The CDR3 extends over 16 amino acids. Germline CDR1 LGHDT, CDR2 YNNKEL (reference sequence). Unmatched junction bases numbered 5, after V lost 0 bases and J lost 3 bases. This chain's CDR3 is CASSQERGQYKNIQYF. The CDR3 DNA reads TGTGCCAGCAGCCAAGAGAGGGGGCAGTACAAAAACATTCAGTACTTC.

The chain joins TRBV5-1 to TRBJ1-3; 8 bases are a match to TRBD1. The CDR3 is made up of 16 amino acids. Germline CDR1 and CDR2: SGHRS and YFSETQ. V shed 0 bases and J 1 base; nucleotides not matched to a gene: 3. The CDR3 is CASSLGDRGSGNTIYF. For the CDR3, the DNA is TGCGCCAGCAGCTTGGGAGACAGGGGATCTGGAAACACCATATATTTT.

The rearrangement joins TRBV28 to TRBJ2-2; D possibly corresponds to TRBD2 (6 bases). CDR3 length: 17 amino acids. Trimming shortened V by 8 bases and J by 0 bases, and 19 bases separated the two germline ends. CDR1 and CDR2 from the germline V gene are MDHEN and SYDVKM. This chain's CDR3 is CASWRGRFSSNTGELFF. CDR3 sequence (DNA): TGTGCCAGCTGGAGGGGTCGGTTTTCCTCGAACACCGGGGAGCTGTTTTTT.

The rearrangement joins TRBV25-1 to TRBJ1-3, with D unresolved. There are 12 residues in the CDR3. Germline V gives CDR1 MGHDK, CDR2 SYGVNS. Deletions cut 8 bases from V and 2 bases from J, with 7 bases between. The chain's CDR3 is CASGTAGNTIYF. The CDR3 DNA follows: TGTGCCAGCGGAACAGCTGGAAACACCATATATTTT.

The chain links TRBV3-1 (or the pseudogene TRBV3-2) to TRBJ1-1; no definite D call. Germline CDR1 reads LGHDT; CDR2 reads YNNKEL (reference sequence). CDR3 length: 13 amino acids. Trimming took 4 bases from V and 8 from J, leaving 14 bases between them. The CDR3 nucleotides are TGTGCCAGCAGCCGAGGGTCCAATGGGGAAGCTTTCTTT. Amino acid sequence: CASSRGSNGEAFF.

This chain links TRBV7-6 with TRBJ2-3, with 7 bases aligning to TRBD1. Trimming at V came to 5 bases and at J to 1 base, leaving 3 bases not matched to a gene. Germline CDR1 SGHVS, CDR2 FNYEAQ. The CDR3 is 14 amino acids. The chain's CDR3 is CASSQGTGTDTQYF. The CDR3 bases are TGTGCCAGCAGCCAAGGGACAGGCACAGATACGCAGTATTTT.

A single count supports this clone. The rearrangement links TRBV28 to TRBJ2-7; 7 nucleotides match TRBD2. CDR1 is MDHEN and CDR2 is SYDVKM in the germline V gene. V trimming: 6 bases; J trimming: 0 bases; junction bases outside the gene matches: 8. This CDR3 is built from 15 residues. The CDR3 region is CASRPQGGGSYEQYF. The CDR3 nucleotides read TGTGCCAGCAGACCCCAGGGCGGGGGCTCCTACGAGCAGTACTTC.

The V and J genes are TRBV28 and TRBJ1-1, with D tentatively TRBD1 (5 bases). The length of the CDR3 is 22 residues. V shed 5 bases and J shed 3 bases, with 37 bases lying between them. CDR1 is MDHEN, CDR2 SYDVKM, per germline. CDR3 amino acids: CASSQPRTRHSTGLRTDTEAFF. CDR3 coding DNA: TGTGCCAGCAGTCAACCACGAACACGACACTCAACGGGACTGAGGACTGACACTGAAGCTTTCTTT.

The V call is TRBV24-1, the J call TRBJ2-1, with a possible D match to TRBD2 (6 bases). The CDR3 consists of 15 residues. Germline CDR1 is KGHDR and CDR2 is SFDVKD. V lost 7 bases, J lost 2 bases, and 14 bases lay in between. The CDR3 coding sequence is TGTGCCACCAGAGGCAGAGGGGAGGCCTACAATGAGCAGTTCTTC. Protein product: CATRGRGEAYNEQFF.

The chain combines TRBV4-1 with TRBJ1-4; unclear D gene. V lost 0 bases and J 1 base, leaving 9 bases between the germline ends. Per the germline V gene, CDR1 is MGHRA and CDR2 is YSYEKL. This CDR3 is built from 16 residues. CDR3 region: CASSQDIGRTNEKLFF. As DNA, the CDR3 is TGCGCCAGCAGCCAAGATATCGGGAGAACTAATGAAAAACTGTTTTTT.

The chain is built from TRBV6-1 and TRBJ1-2, with D possibly being TRBD1 (6 bases). The CDR3 contains 15 residues. V shed 2 bases and J shed 0 bases, with 10 bases lying between them. Germline CDR1 is MNHNS and CDR2 is SASEGT. CDR3 bases: TGTGCCAGCAGTGAATCGACAGGAGCTAACTATGGCTACACCTTC. Translating gives CASSESTGANYGYTF.

This clone was counted between two and nine times. The rearrangement links TRBV15 to TRBJ2-3, with a weak D call TRBD1 (7 bases). CDR1 is LNHNV, CDR2 YYDKDF, per germline (reference sequence). This CDR3 is 13 amino acids long. The V and J ends lost 5 bases and 7 bases respectively, with 13 bases between them. This CDR3 reads CATSARDSNTQYF. CDR3 nucleotide sequence: TGTGCCACCAGCGCGCGGGACAGTAATACGCAGTATTTT.

The chain combines TRBV7-3 with TRBJ2-1, with TRBD2 matching 14 bases. Unmatched junction bases numbered 8, after V lost 5 bases and J lost 8 bases. CDR3 size: 16 residues. Per the germline V gene, CDR1 is SGHTA and CDR2 is FQGTGA. CDR3 sequence: CASSPYGLAGGYEQFF. CDR3 coding DNA: TGTGCCAGCAGCCCCTACGGACTAGCGGGGGGTTATGAGCAGTTCTTC.